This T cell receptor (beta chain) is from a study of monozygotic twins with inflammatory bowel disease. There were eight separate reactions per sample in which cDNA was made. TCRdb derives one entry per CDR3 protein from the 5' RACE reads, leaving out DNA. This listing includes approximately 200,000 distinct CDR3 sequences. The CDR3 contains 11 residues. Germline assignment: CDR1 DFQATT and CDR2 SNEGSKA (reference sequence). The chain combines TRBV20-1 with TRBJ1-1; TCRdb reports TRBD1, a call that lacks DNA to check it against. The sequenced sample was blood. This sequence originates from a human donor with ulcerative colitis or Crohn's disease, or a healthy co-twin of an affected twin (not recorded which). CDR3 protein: CSASPDRQAFF.